A selection of T cell receptor beta chains follows, all from one sample in a study of blood T cell repertoires in COVID-19. Sequencing was performed with immunoSEQ multiplex PCR; in TCRdb, only in-frame clones are kept and a portion is missing. This sample yields 130,000 to 150,000 clones, of which over 80% are seen a single time; more than 0.8% belongs to the top ten. Sequencing was performed on peripheral blood. The receptors were gathered from a woman in her forties or fifties with acute or convalescent COVID-19. Both conserved end residues are part of each CDR3. D genes are given only for firm matches. Clone size, where shown, is once, few, many, or a class for clones that have expanded.

j_call v_call d_call cdr3_length clone_size cdr3_aa cdr3_nt
TRBJ2-7 TRBV14 NA 13 once CASSPGSNYEQYF TGTGCCAGCAGCCCAGGGTCCAACTACGAGCAGTACTTC
TRBJ1-6 TRBV27 NA 13 NA CASSRVGNSPLHF TGTGCCAGCAGCAGGGTGGGTAATTCACCCCTCCACTTT
TRBJ2-1 TRBV7-2 TRBD2 16 once CASSLAGLAGDNEQFF TGTGCCAGCAGCTTAGCGGGACTAGCGGGAGATAATGAGCAGTTCTTC
TRBJ2-3 TRBV6-5 NA 14 once CASSYGSSTDTQYF TGTGCCAGCAGTTACGGGAGTTCCACAGATACGCAGTATTTT
TRBJ1-3 TRBV5-1 NA 15 NA CASSLGDRDGNTIYF TGCGCCAGCAGCTTGGGCGACAGAGATGGAAACACCATATATTTT
TRBJ2-7 TRBV3-1/TRBV3-2 NA 16 NA CASSQVQAPVSGEQYF TGTGCCAGCAGCCAAGTTCAGGCGCCTGTGTCGGGGGAGCAGTACTTC
TRBJ2-1 TRBV9 TRBD1 16 NA CASSVGGTGQYNEQFF TGTGCCAGCAGCGTAGGAGGGACAGGACAGTACAATGAGCAGTTCTTC
TRBJ2-2 TRBV28 TRBD2 13 few CASKSGRAGELFF TGTGCCAGCAAATCCGGGAGGGCCGGGGAGCTGTTTTTT
TRBJ2-1 TRBV19 NA 14 NA CASSTASRVDEQFF TGTGCCAGTAGTACGGCTAGTCGGGTGGATGAGCAGTTCTTC
TRBJ2-3 TRBV5-3 NA 18 NA CARSFFRSRSKGTDTQYF TGTGCCAGAAGCTTTTTCCGGTCCAGGTCCAAGGGCACAGATACGCAGTATTTT
TRBJ2-7 TRBV7-9 NA 13 NA CASSFNGGREQYF TGTGCCAGCAGCTTCAACGGCGGTCGCGAGCAGTACTTC
TRBJ2-1 TRBV19 TRBD2 18 NA CASSSGLAGVGSYNEQFF TGTGCCAGTAGTTCGGGACTAGCGGGTGTCGGGTCCTACAATGAGCAGTTCTTC
TRBJ2-7 TRBV19 TRBD2 16 NA CASSIVRTSGAYEQYF TGTGCCAGTAGTATAGTAAGGACTAGTGGGGCCTACGAGCAGTACTTC
TRBJ2-5 TRBV30 NA 13 NA CAWKQGGAETQYF TGTGCCTGGAAACAGGGCGGTGCAGAGACCCAGTACTTC
TRBJ1-2 TRBV6-4 TRBD1 15 NA CASRAGTGAIYGYTF TGTGCCAGCAGGGCCGGGACAGGGGCTATCTATGGCTACACCTTC
TRBJ1-5 TRBV19 TRBD1 15 NA CASREQGAWEQPQHF TGTGCCAGTAGAGAACAGGGGGCGTGGGAACAGCCCCAGCATTTT
TRBJ2-1 TRBV25-1 TRBD1 17 NA CASSDPRQGGGNYEQFF TGTGCCAGCAGTGACCCAAGACAGGGGGGAGGCAACTATGAGCAGTTCTTC
TRBJ2-5 TRBV11-2 NA 12 NA CASSLAGETQYF TGTGCCAGCAGCCTGGCTGGAGAGACCCAGTACTTC
TRBJ1-2 TRBV19 NA 13 NA CASSVARTYGYTF TGTGCCAGTAGTGTGGCTAGGACTTATGGCTACACCTTC
TRBJ1-2 TRBV24-1 NA 15 NA CATSDHGRFNYGYTF TGTGCCACCAGTGATCATGGCAGGTTTAACTATGGCTACACCTTC
TRBJ2-5 TRBV5-1 NA 15 once CASSGNGAAQETQYF TGCGCCAGCAGCGGTAATGGGGCAGCCCAAGAGACCCAGTACTTC
TRBJ2-5 TRBV27 TRBD1 17 NA CASSLGQGTSLQETQYF TGTGCCAGCAGTCTCGGACAGGGCACCAGTCTACAAGAGACCCAGTACTTC
TRBJ2-1 TRBV5-1 NA 12 few CASSVVYNEQFF TGCGCCAGCAGCGTGGTATACAATGAGCAGTTCTTC
TRBJ2-7 TRBV28 NA 14 NA CASSSSGISYEQYF TGTGCCAGCAGTTCCTCAGGGATCTCCTACGAGCAGTACTTC
TRBJ2-7 TRBV5-1 TRBD1 15 NA CASSSNGQGSYEQYF TGCGCCAGCAGCTCAAACGGACAGGGTAGTTACGAGCAGTACTTC
TRBJ2-3 TRBV11-2 TRBD2 15 NA CASSLRGVSTDTQYF TGTGCCAGCAGCTTACGGGGGGTTAGCACAGATACGCAGTATTTT
TRBJ2-2 TRBV5-1 TRBD2 16 NA CASSLELAGVSGELFF TGCGCCAGCAGCTTGGAACTAGCGGGAGTATCCGGGGAGCTGTTTTTT
TRBJ2-7 TRBV18 TRBD1 16 NA CASSPQATGANYEQYF TGTGCCAGCTCACCACAAGCTACAGGGGCCAACTACGAGCAGTACTTC
TRBJ1-2 TRBV7-9 NA 14 few CASSLVSEDYGYTF TGTGCCAGCAGCTTAGTATCTGAGGACTATGGCTACACCTTC
TRBJ1-1 TRBV6-4 NA 13 NA CASSPELGTEAFF TGTGCCAGCAGTCCGGAGTTGGGCACTGAAGCTTTCTTT
TRBJ1-3 TRBV5-1 TRBD1 15 NA CASSVTTGSGNTIYF TGCGCCAGCAGCGTTACGACAGGGAGCGGAAACACCATATATTTT
TRBJ2-5 TRBV10-1 TRBD2 19 NA CASSDSPGLAGPPQETQYF TGCGCCAGCAGTGACTCTCCGGGACTAGCGGGGCCCCCACAAGAGACCCAGTACTTC
TRBJ2-5 TRBV27 TRBD2 16 few CASSFAASGYQETQYF TGTGCCAGCAGTTTTGCGGCTAGCGGGTACCAAGAGACCCAGTACTTC
TRBJ1-1 TRBV28 NA 13 NA CASNNRMNTEAFF TGTGCCAGCAATAACAGGATGAACACTGAAGCTTTCTTT
TRBJ2-3 TRBV7-2 NA 13 NA CASSSGWGLPQYF TGTGCCAGCAGCTCAGGGTGGGGGCTCCCGCAGTATTTT
TRBJ2-3 TRBV5-4 NA 13 NA CASTSAGTDTQYF TGTGCCAGCACCTCGGCCGGGACAGATACGCAGTATTTT
TRBJ2-3 TRBV6-4 TRBD1 15 NA CASSEKDRHTDTQYF TGTGCCAGCAGTGAGAAGGACAGGCATACAGATACGCAGTATTTT
TRBJ2-7 TRBV4-1 TRBD2 15 NA CASSQKAGDSYEQYF TGCGCCAGCAGCCAAAAAGCGGGGGACTCCTACGAGCAGTACTTC
TRBJ1-2 TRBV24-1 NA 16 once CATSEHSRTGIYGYTF TGTGCCACCAGTGAACATTCCCGAACAGGAATCTATGGCTACACCTTC
TRBJ2-3 TRBV18 NA 13 NA CASSLDSADTQYF TGTGCCAGCTCACTAGACAGTGCGGATACGCAGTATTTT
TRBJ2-3 TRBV19 TRBD1 16 NA CASSANRGVSTDTQYF TGTGCCAGTAGCGCTAACAGGGGGGTTAGCACAGATACGCAGTATTTT
TRBJ2-6 TRBV5-4 NA 15 NA CASSLAGPGANVLTF TGTGCCAGCAGCTTGGCTGGGCCTGGGGCCAACGTCCTGACTTTC
TRBJ2-2 TRBV20-1 TRBD2 14 once CSASSGRNTGELFF TGCAGTGCTAGTAGCGGGAGAAACACCGGGGAGCTGTTTTTT